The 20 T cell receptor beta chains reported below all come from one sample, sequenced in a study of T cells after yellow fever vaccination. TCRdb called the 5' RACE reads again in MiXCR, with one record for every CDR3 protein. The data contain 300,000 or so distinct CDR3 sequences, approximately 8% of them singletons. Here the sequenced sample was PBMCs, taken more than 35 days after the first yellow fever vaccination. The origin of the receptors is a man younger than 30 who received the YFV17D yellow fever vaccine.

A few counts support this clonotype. For the CDR3, the DNA is TGTGCCAGCACAACCGCCAGGGACAGAGATACGCAGTATTTT. It specifies CASTTARDRDTQYF. The chain employs TRBV28 and TRBJ2-3; 7 bases agree with TRBD1. Germline-derived CDR1 and CDR2 are MDHEN and SYDVKM. V lost 7 bases, J lost 5 bases, and 9 bases stayed unmatched. The CDR3 has 14 amino acids.

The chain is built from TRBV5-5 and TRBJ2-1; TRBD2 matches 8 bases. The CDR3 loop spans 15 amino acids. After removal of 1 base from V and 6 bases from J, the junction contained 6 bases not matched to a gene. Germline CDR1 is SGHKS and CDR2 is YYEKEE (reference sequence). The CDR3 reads CASSLLGLAPNEQFF. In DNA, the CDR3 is TGTGCCAGCAGCTTGCTTGGACTAGCCCCCAATGAGCAGTTCTTC.

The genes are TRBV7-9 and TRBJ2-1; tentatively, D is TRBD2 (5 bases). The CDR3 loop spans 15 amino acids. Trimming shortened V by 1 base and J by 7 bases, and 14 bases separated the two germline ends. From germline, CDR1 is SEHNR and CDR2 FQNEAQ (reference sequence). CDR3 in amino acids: CASSLVAGAMNEQFF. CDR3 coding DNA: TGTGCCAGCAGCTTAGTGGCGGGTGCAATGAATGAGCAGTTCTTC.

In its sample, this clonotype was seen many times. The CDR3 is CATSRGHRETQYF. The CDR3 region has the DNA TGCGCCACCTCGAGAGGCCACCGGGAGACCCAGTACTTC. The chain carries TRBV10-2 and TRBJ2-5, with no clear D. Germline lookup yields CDR1 WSHSY and CDR2 SAAADI. This CDR3 is built from 13 residues. The germline V and J ends were trimmed by 10 bases and 5 bases, with 17 bases remaining between them.

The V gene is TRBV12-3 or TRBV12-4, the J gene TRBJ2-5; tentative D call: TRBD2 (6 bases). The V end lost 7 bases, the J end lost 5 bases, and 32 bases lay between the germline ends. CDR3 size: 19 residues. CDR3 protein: CASTPGGGAKETQEETQYF. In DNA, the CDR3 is TGTGCCAGCACCCCCGGCGGCGGGGCAAAGGAAACCCAGGAGGAGACCCAGTACTTC.

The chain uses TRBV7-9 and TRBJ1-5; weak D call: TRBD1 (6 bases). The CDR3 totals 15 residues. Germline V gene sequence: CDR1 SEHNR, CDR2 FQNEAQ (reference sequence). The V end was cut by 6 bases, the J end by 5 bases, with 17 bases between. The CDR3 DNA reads TGTGCCAGCAGTTCTGCCCTACAGGGCGATCAGCCCCAGCATTTT. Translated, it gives CASSSALQGDQPQHF.

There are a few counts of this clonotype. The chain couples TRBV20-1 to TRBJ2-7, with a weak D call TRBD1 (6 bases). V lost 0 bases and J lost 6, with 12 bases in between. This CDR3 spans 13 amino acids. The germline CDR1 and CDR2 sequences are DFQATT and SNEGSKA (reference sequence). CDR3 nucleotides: TGCAGTGCTAGAGATTATCCAGGGGTCGAGCAGTACGTC. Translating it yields CSARDYPGVEQYV.

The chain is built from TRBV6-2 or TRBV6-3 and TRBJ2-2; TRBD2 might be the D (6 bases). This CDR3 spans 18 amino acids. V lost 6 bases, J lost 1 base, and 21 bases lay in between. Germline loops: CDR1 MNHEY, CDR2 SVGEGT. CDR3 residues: CASSHGTAKEVNTGELFF. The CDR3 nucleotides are TGTGCCAGCAGCCATGGGACTGCCAAAGAAGTGAACACCGGGGAGCTGTTTTTT.

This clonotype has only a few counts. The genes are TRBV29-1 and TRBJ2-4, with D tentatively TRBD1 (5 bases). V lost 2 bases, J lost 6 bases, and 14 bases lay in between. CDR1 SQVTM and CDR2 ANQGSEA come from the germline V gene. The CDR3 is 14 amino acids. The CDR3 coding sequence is TGCAGCGTTGAAAAGGCGACAGAAGGAAACATTCAGTACTTC. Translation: CSVEKATEGNIQYF.

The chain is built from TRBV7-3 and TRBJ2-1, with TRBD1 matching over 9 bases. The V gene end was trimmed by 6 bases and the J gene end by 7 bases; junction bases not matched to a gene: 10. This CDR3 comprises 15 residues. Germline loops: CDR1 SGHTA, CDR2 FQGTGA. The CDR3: CASRSGQGGENEQFF. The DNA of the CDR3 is TGTGCCAGCAGGTCGGGACAGGGTGGAGAGAATGAGCAGTTCTTC.

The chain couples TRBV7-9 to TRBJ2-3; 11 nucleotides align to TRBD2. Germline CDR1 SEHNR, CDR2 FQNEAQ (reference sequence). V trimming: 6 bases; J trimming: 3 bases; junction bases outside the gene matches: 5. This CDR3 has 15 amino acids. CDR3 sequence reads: CASSHRLAGTDTQYF. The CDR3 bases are TGTGCCAGCAGTCACCGACTAGCGGGGACAGATACGCAGTATTTT.

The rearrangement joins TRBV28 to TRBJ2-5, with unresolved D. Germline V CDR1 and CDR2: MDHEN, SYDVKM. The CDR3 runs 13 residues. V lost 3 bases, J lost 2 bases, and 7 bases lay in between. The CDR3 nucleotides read TGTGCCAGCAGTTTCAGATATCAAGAGACCCAGTACTTC. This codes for CASSFRYQETQYF.

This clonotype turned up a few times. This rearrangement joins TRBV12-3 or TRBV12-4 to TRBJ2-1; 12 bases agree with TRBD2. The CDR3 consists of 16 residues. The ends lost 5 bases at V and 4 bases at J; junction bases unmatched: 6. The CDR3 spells CASSPRLAGAYNEQFF. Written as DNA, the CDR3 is TGTGCCAGCAGTCCAAGACTAGCGGGGGCATACAATGAGCAGTTCTTC.

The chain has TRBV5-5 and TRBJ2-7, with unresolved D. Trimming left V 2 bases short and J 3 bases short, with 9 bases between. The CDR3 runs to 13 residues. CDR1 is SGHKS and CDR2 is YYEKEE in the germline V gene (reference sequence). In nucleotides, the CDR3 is TGTGCCAGCAGCTTCTCGGACGGCTACGAGCAGTACTTC. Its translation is CASSFSDGYEQYF.

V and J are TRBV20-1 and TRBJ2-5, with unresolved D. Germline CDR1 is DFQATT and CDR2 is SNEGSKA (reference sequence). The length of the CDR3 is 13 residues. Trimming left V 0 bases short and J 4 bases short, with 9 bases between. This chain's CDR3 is CSAREQVPETQYF. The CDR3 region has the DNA TGCAGTGCTAGAGAACAAGTGCCAGAGACCCAGTACTTC.

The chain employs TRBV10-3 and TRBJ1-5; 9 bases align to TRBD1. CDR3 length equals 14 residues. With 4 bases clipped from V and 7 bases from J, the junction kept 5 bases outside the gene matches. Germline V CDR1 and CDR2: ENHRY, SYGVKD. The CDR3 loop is CAISVDRGSQPQHF. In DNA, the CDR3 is TGTGCCATCAGTGTGGACAGGGGAAGCCAGCCCCAGCATTTT.

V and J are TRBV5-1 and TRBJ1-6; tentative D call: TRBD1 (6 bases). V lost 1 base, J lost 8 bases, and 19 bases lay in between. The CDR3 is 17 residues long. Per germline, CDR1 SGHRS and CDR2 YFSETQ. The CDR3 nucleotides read TGCGCCAGCAGCTTGCCAGGGGCAAGGATCGGTTATTCACCCCTCCACTTT. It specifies CASSLPGARIGYSPLHF.

CDR3 sequence (DNA): TGTGCCAGTAGTATGTCTAGCTCCTACAATGAGCAGTTCTTC. It codes for CASSMSSSYNEQFF. This sequence joins TRBV19 and TRBJ2-1; D unresolved. The CDR3 is made up of 14 amino acids. The germline gives CDR1 LNHDA, CDR2 SQIVND (reference sequence). With 3 bases removed from V and 0 bases from J, the gap between germline ends came to 6 bases.

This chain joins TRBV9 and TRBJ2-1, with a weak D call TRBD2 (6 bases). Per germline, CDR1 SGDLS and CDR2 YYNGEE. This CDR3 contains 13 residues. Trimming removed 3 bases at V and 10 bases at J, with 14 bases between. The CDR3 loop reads CASSGAPGLEQFF. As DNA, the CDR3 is TGTGCCAGCAGCGGGGCCCCAGGACTAGAGCAGTTCTTC. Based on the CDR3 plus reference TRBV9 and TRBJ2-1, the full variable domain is DSGVTQTPKHLITATGQRVTLRCSPRSGDLSVYWYQQSLDQGLQFLIQYYNGEERAKGNILERFSAQQFPDLHSELNLSSLELGDSALYFCASSGAPGLEQFFGPGTRLTVL.

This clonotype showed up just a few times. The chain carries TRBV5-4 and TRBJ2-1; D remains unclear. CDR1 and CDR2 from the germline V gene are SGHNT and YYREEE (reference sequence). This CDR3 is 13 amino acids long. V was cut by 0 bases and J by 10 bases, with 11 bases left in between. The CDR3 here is CASSLGNFLEQFF. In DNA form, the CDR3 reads TGTGCCAGCAGCTTGGGGAACTTTCTAGAGCAGTTCTTC. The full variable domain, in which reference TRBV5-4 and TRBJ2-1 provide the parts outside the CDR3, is ETGVTQSPTHLIKTRGQQVTLRCSSQSGHNTVSWYQQALGQGPQFIFQYYREEENGRGNFPPRFSGLQFPNYSSELNVNALELDDSALYLCASSLGNFLEQFFGPGTRLTVL.